This T cell receptor beta chain was recovered during a study of regulatory T cells in long-lasting Graves disease. Looking at the study overall: Less than 3 months of antithyroid drugs had been taken by newly diagnosed Graves' patients.

This CDR3 region has 14 residues. V lost 6 bases to trimming and J lost 2 bases, with 11 bases between them. Germline-derived CDR1 and CDR2 are SNHLY and FYNNEI. This clonotype has a count of ten or more. Its antigen is unknown. Indicated time point: newly diagnosed GD, antithyroid drugs for less than 3 months. From RNA extracted from PBMCs, the TCR library was made. Study-level results: The TCR repertoire of persistent Graves' patients was less diverse than that of newly diagnosed ones. Favored gene segments in persistent disease were TRBV28, TRBJ1-2 and TRBJ2-5. New patients shared about 910 public clonotypes, and persistent patients shared more, with about 2,500.

To make TCR beta libraries, researchers used iRepertoire HTBI primers and Arm-PCR of CDR3 regions. TCRdb re-called the multiplex PCR reads with MiXCR, one entry per CDR3 protein. In the table there are more than 300,000 distinct CDR3 sequences, about 16% of which are singletons. This sequence was found in a female donor with Graves disease. The source material was peripheral blood mononuclear cells (PBMCs), sampled at new diagnosis, from a patient treated with antithyroid drugs. This rearrangement joins TRBV2 to TRBJ1-5; the D gene is possibly TRBD1 (5 bases). As DNA, the CDR3 is TGTGCCAGCAGAGCCGGGGGACGCAATCAGCCCCAGCATTTT. This sequence encodes CASRAGGRNQPQHF.